The 32 T cell receptor beta chains below come from one sample, sequenced in a study of T cells in Graves' hyperthyroidism and ophthalmopathy. Amplified TCR beta CDR3 regions derived from RNA transcripts. RT-PCR in the first round (using the HTBI primer set) targeted the TCR CDR3. TCRdb re-analysed the multiplex PCR reads in MiXCR, keeping a single row per CDR3 protein. The data hold 690,000 or so distinct CDR3 sequences, with about 19% observed a single time. The sequenced sample consisted of blood. The receptors shown here come from a woman in her forties or fifties with Graves' hyperthyroidism that later progressed to Graves' ophthalmopathy.

This clonotype was picked up many times. The chain couples TRBV5-6 to TRBJ2-5; D not certain. The CDR3 covers 15 residues. Trimming left V 4 bases short and J 2 bases short, with 15 bases between. The germline V gene encodes CDR1 SGHDT and CDR2 YYEEEE. CDR3 nucleotide sequence: TGTGCCAGCAGCCACACCCTGAAGAGGCAAGAGACCCAGTACTTC. This encodes CASSHTLKRQETQYF. The variable domain in full, completed from reference TRBV5-6 and TRBJ2-5, reads DAGVTQSPTHLIKTRGQQVTLRCSPKSGHDTVSWYQQALGQGPQFIFQYYEEEERQRGNFPDRFSGHQFPNYSSELNVNALLLGDSALYLCASSHTLKRQETQYFGPGTRLLVL.

This clonotype was seen at least ten times. The V gene is TRBV3-1, the J gene TRBJ1-1, with D maybe TRBD1 (6 bases). The length of the CDR3 is 14 residues. Germline CDR1 is LGHDT and CDR2 is YNNKEL (reference sequence). V lost 6 bases to trimming and J lost 7 bases, with 18 bases between them. This CDR3 reads CASRQQGGLNEAFF. CDR3 bases: TGTGCCAGCAGACAACAGGGAGGGCTAAATGAAGCTTTCTTT.

This clonotype was observed at least ten times. V gene TRBV20-1 combines with J gene TRBJ2-3; D perhaps matches TRBD2 (6 bases). Germline V gene lookup returns CDR1 DFQATT and CDR2 SNEGSKA (reference sequence). V lost 5 bases to trimming and J lost 5 bases, with 17 bases between them. The CDR3 spans 14 residues. Here the CDR3 DNA reads TGCAGTGCTCACGGGACTTCACGGAGAGATACGCAGTATTTT. The encoded protein is CSAHGTSRRDTQYF.

This chain links TRBV10-1 with TRBJ1-1; 8 nucleotides match TRBD1. This CDR3 is built from 14 residues. V lost 3 bases and J lost 3; bases outside the gene matches: 3. Germline-derived CDR1 and CDR2 are WNHNN and SYGVQD (reference sequence). The CDR3 nucleotides are TGCGCCAGCAGTGAATACAGGGGGGACACTGAAGCTTTCTTT. Translating it yields CASSEYRGDTEAFF.

The DNA of the CDR3 is TGTGCCAGCAGCCAACCTGGACTAGCGGGGGGGGCCCTCTCTGATCCGGATCCGGATACGCAGTATTTT. This codes for CASSQPGLAGGALSDPDPDTQYF. The chain carries TRBV7-9 and TRBJ2-3; TRBD2 aligns across 15 bases. Germline V gene sequence: CDR1 SEHNR, CDR2 FQNEAQ (reference sequence). This CDR3 contains 23 residues. After removal of 5 bases from V and 6 bases from J, the junction contained 27 bases not matched to a gene. The complete variable domain, with remaining parts taken from reference TRBV7-9 and TRBJ2-3, reads DTGVSQNPRHKITKRGQNVTFRCDPISEHNRLYWYRQTLGQGPEFLTYFQNEAQLEKSRLLSDRFSAERPKGSFSTLEIQRTEQGDSAMYLCASSQPGLAGGALSDPDPDTQYFGPGTRLTVL.

This clonotype showed up just a few times. The V gene is TRBV27, the J gene TRBJ2-5; TRBD2 aligns across 14 bases. The V and J ends lost 5 bases and 5 bases, in that order; junction bases with no gene match: 7. This CDR3 is 16 amino acids long. Germline values: CDR1 MNHEY, CDR2 SMNVEV (reference sequence). The CDR3 loop is CASSTPGLAGVETQYF. The DNA of the CDR3 is TGTGCCAGCAGTACGCCGGGACTAGCGGGGGTCGAGACCCAGTACTTC.

This rearrangement joins TRBV14 to TRBJ2-6; D tentatively reads TRBD1 or TRBD2 (6 bases each). Germline CDR1 reads SGHDN; CDR2 reads FVKESK. The V and J ends lost 4 bases and 0 bases respectively, with 13 bases between them. The CDR3 loop spans 17 amino acids. CDR3 sequence (DNA): TGTGCCAGCAGCCTCTTCGGGGGCACCTCTGGGGCCAACGTCCTGACTTTC. It translates to CASSLFGGTSGANVLTF.

This clonotype was recorded at least ten times. The chain links TRBV9 to TRBJ2-3, with D uncertain. The CDR3 sequence is 13 residues long. The ends were cut back, 0 bases at V and 5 bases at J, with 7 bases in the middle. CDR1 and CDR2 (germline): SGDLS, YYNGEE. For the CDR3, the DNA is TGTGCCAGCAGCGTAGCAGATGGAGATACGCAGTATTTT. It specifies CASSVADGDTQYF.

This clonotype was recorded many times. The CDR3 spells CASSELDRAGNTIYF. As DNA, the CDR3 is TGTGCCAGCAGTGAACTTGACAGGGCTGGAAACACCATATATTTT. The rearrangement joins TRBV2 to TRBJ1-3; the match to TRBD1 covers 7 bases. The J segment lost 2 bases and the V segment lost 2 bases, leaving 3 bases of the junction unmatched. Germline lookup yields CDR1 SNHLY and CDR2 FYNNEI. The CDR3 contains 15 residues.

This clonotype was found a few times. The CDR3 DNA follows: TGTGCCAGCTCACCTTGGCGGAGCACCGGGGAGCTGTTTTTT. This translates into CASSPWRSTGELFF. The J gene is TRBJ2-2, the V gene TRBV18; D gene unclear. This CDR3 region has 14 residues. Trimming shortened V by 3 bases and J by 4 bases, and 9 bases separated the two germline ends. Germline lookup yields CDR1 KGHSH and CDR2 LQKENI. Combining the CDR3 with reference TRBV18 and TRBJ2-2 gives the whole variable domain NAGVMQNPRHLVRRRGQEARLRCSPMKGHSHVYWYRQLPEEGLKFMVYLQKENIIDESGMPKERFSAEFPKEGPSILRIQQVVRGDSAAYFCASSPWRSTGELFFGEGSRLTVL.

This clonotype occurred many times. This chain joins TRBV18 and TRBJ1-5; 8 nucleotides match TRBD1. The CDR3 covers 14 residues. J lost 2 bases, V lost 3 bases, and 0 bases had no gene match. Germline assignment: CDR1 KGHSH and CDR2 LQKENI. The CDR3 loop is CASSPGQGNQPQHF. As DNA, the CDR3 is TGTGCCAGCTCACCGGGACAGGGCAATCAGCCCCAGCATTTT.

This clonotype was observed a few times. The chain is built from TRBV4-1 and TRBJ2-1, with TRBD1 matching 8 bases. J lost 0 bases, V lost 4 bases, and 8 bases had no gene match. Germline V gives CDR1 MGHRA, CDR2 YSYEKL. This CDR3 is built from 17 residues. The CDR3: CASSPGTGLSSYNEQFF. CDR3 DNA: TGCGCCAGCAGCCCTGGGACAGGCTTGAGCTCCTACAATGAGCAGTTCTTC.

A few counts support this clonotype. The rearrangement links TRBV19 to TRBJ1-5; tentative D call: TRBD1 (6 bases). Germline V gives CDR1 LNHDA, CDR2 SQIVND (reference sequence). The V and J ends lost 3 bases and 7 bases respectively, with 16 bases between them. This CDR3 has 15 amino acids. CDR3 DNA: TGTGCCAGTAGTATCTTTGGGGGGCCCGGCCAGCCCCAGCATTTT. Translated, it gives CASSIFGGPGQPQHF.

This clonotype has ten or more counts. V gene TRBV30 combines with J gene TRBJ1-1, with 7 bases aligning to TRBD1. The CDR3 runs 15 residues. Per germline, CDR1 GTSNPN and CDR2 SVGIG (reference sequence). Trimming removed 2 bases from V and 1 base from J; junction bases left unmatched: 7. The CDR3: CAWSKVAGGNTEAFF. CDR3 bases: TGTGCCTGGAGTAAGGTGGCAGGGGGGAACACTGAAGCTTTCTTT.

The sample holds a few counts of this clonotype. The V call is TRBV3-1, the J call TRBJ1-5; D uncertain. The V and J ends lost 1 base and 3 bases respectively, with 13 bases between them. CDR1 and CDR2 from the germline V gene are LGHDT and YNNKEL (reference sequence). This CDR3 region has 16 residues. The CDR3 coding sequence is TGTGCCAGCAGCCAAGGGGCCGGGAGGAACAATCAGCCCCAGCATTTT. It codes for CASSQGAGRNNQPQHF.

The V call is TRBV7-3, the J call TRBJ2-5; 10 bases are shared with TRBD2. CDR1 is SGHTA, CDR2 FQGTGA, per germline. The CDR3 is 16 residues long. Unmatched junction bases numbered 9, after V lost 6 bases and J lost 2 bases. This CDR3 is CASSTGLSGGQETQYF. The CDR3 nucleotides are TGTGCCAGCAGTACGGGACTTAGCGGGGGGCAAGAGACCCAGTACTTC.

Of note for this clonotype: One end of the junction does not line up with germline, which may come from a read error. The V call is TRBV5-1, the J call TRBJ1-4; a possible D gene is TRBD1 (5 bases). Per germline, CDR1 SGHRS and CDR2 YFSETQ. CDR3 length: 19 amino acids. The CDR3 region has the DNA TGTGCCAGCAGCCCCAGGCTTGGCAGGGACCCGTCAACTAATGAAAAACTGTTTTTT. It specifies CASSPRLGRDPSTNEKLFF. The full variable domain, with the rest looked up from reference TRBV5-1 and TRBJ1-4, is KAGVTQTPRYLIKTRGQQVTLSCSPISGHRSVSWYQQTPGQGLQFLFEYFSETQRNKGNFPGRFSGRQFSNSRSEMNVSTLELGDSALYLCASSPRLGRDPSTNEKLFFGSGTQLSVL.

This clonotype was recorded many times. The rearrangement uses TRBV19 and TRBJ2-7; 7 bases align to TRBD1. After removal of 6 bases from V and 0 bases from J, the junction contained 8 bases not matched to a gene. Germline CDR1 is LNHDA and CDR2 is SQIVND (reference sequence). CDR3 length: 15 residues. CDR3 DNA: TGTGCCAGTAGCTCAGGACAGGTGAGCTCCTACGAGCAGTACTTC. This encodes CASSSGQVSSYEQYF. Supplemented by reference TRBV19 and TRBJ2-7, the full variable domain reads DGGITQSPKYLFRKEGQNVTLSCEQNLNHDAMYWYRQDPGQGLRLIYYSQIVNDFQKGDIAEGYSVSREKKESFPLTVTSAQKNPTAFYLCASSSGQVSSYEQYFGPGTRLTVT.

This clonotype occurred a few times. This chain uses TRBV29-1 with TRBJ1-5; D not resolved. The germline V and J ends were trimmed by 5 bases and 3 bases, with 11 bases remaining between them. The CDR3 covers 13 residues. The germline V gene has CDR1 SQVTM and CDR2 ANQGSEA. The CDR3 region has the DNA TGCAGCGTTCGAATGGGTTCCAATCAGCCCCAGCATTTT. This gives the protein CSVRMGSNQPQHF.

In this sample, this clonotype turned up a few times. This chain uses TRBV20-1 with TRBJ2-1; TRBD2 aligns across 10 bases. CDR1 is DFQATT, CDR2 SNEGSKA, per germline (reference sequence). CDR3 size: 14 residues. V lost 5 bases and J lost 5; bases outside the gene matches: 6. The CDR3 nucleotides read TGCAGTGCTGCATCTAGCGGGGGTAACAATGAGCAGTTCTTC. This sequence encodes CSAASSGGNNEQFF.

This clonotype showed up just a few times. This chain connects TRBV29-1 to TRBJ1-2; no definite D call. Trimming removed 4 bases from V and 6 bases from J, with 15 bases in between. This CDR3 spans 13 amino acids. Germline CDR1 SQVTM, CDR2 ANQGSEA. CDR3 region: CSVVGGSHDGYTF. Written as DNA, the CDR3 is TGCAGCGTTGTGGGAGGATCCCATGATGGCTACACCTTC.

This clonotype was counted many times. The V call is TRBV3-1, the J call TRBJ1-2; TRBD1 matches 10 bases. This CDR3 region has 17 residues. The germline V gene encodes CDR1 LGHDT and CDR2 YNNKEL (reference sequence). After removal of 6 bases from V and 0 bases from J, the junction contained 10 bases not matched to a gene. The CDR3 sequence: CASSLGTGATTNYGYTF. CDR3 DNA: TGTGCCAGCAGTCTCGGGACAGGGGCAACAACTAACTATGGCTACACCTTC. Variable domain in full (rest from reference TRBV3-1 and TRBJ1-2): DTAVSQTPKYLVTQMGNDKSIKCEQNLGHDTMYWYKQDSKKFLKIMFSYNNKELIINETVPNRFSPKSPDKAHLNLHINSLELGDSAVYFCASSLGTGATTNYGYTFGSGTRLTVV.

With respect to this clonotype: The CDR3 ends on some other residue instead of the conserved phenylalanine or tryptophan, so this is likely a read error. The J gene is TRBJ2-7, the V gene TRBV2; D is ambiguous. CDR1 is SNHLY and CDR2 is FYNNEI in the germline V gene. Trimming removed 6 bases from V and 0 bases from J, with 3 bases in between. This CDR3 is 11 amino acids long. CDR3 amino acids: CASSGSYEQYL. The DNA of the CDR3 is TGTGCCAGCAGCGGCTCCTACGAGCAGTACCTC.

This clonotype was seen at least ten times. DNA of the CDR3: TGTGCCAGCTCACCAGGACGGGAGAGCTCCTACGAGCAGTACTTC. Its protein product is CASSPGRESSYEQYF. This sequence joins TRBV18 and TRBJ2-7, with D perhaps TRBD2 (6 bases). Germline CDR1 KGHSH, CDR2 LQKENI. This CDR3 has 15 amino acids. The V end lost 2 bases, the J end lost 0 bases, and 11 bases lay between the germline ends.

This clonotype has more than one count but fewer than ten. The chain recombines TRBV18 with TRBJ2-3, with 7 bases identical to TRBD1. This CDR3 region has 17 residues. CDR1 and CDR2 (germline): KGHSH, LQKENI. Trimming took 1 base from V and 2 from J; bases not matched to a gene: 9. This CDR3 reads CASSPRLGQGVTDTQYF. The CDR3 coding sequence is TGTGCCAGCTCACCACGATTAGGCCAGGGGGTCACAGATACGCAGTATTTT.

The table lists this clonotype with a count of one. This CDR3 fails to terminate in the conserved phenylalanine or tryptophan, so it likely reflects a read error. V gene TRBV12-3 or TRBV12-4 combines with J gene TRBJ2-4, with 8 bases fitting TRBD1. The CDR3 loop spans 16 amino acids. V shed 6 bases and J 1 base; nucleotides not matched to a gene: 8. The CDR3 nucleotides are TGTGCCAGCAGCCTAAGGACAGGGAAGGCCAAAAACATTCAGTACCTC. As protein: CASSLRTGKAKNIQYL.

To note about this clonotype: This may be a read error, as it is one base from a much larger clone. The V and J genes are TRBV7-9 and TRBJ2-3, with a tentative D call TRBD2 (7 bases). CDR3 length equals 17 residues. Germline V gene sequence: CDR1 SEHNR, CDR2 FQNEAQ (reference sequence). Trimming removed 4 bases at V and 2 bases at J, with 19 bases between. This chain's CDR3 is CASSSRGARWDTDTQYF. CDR3 bases: TGTGCCAGCAGCTCCCGGGGGGCGCGGTGGGACACAGATACGCAGTATTTT.

This clonotype has more than one count but fewer than ten. This chain uses TRBV6-1 with TRBJ1-2, with TRBD1 matching 10 bases. J was trimmed by 7 bases and V by 4 bases; bases with no gene match: 9. Germline CDR1 MNHNS, CDR2 SASEGT. The CDR3 runs to 15 residues. CDR3 in DNA: TGTGCCAGCAGTGCTTCCGGGACAGGGGTTGGTGGCTACACCTTC. Protein sequence: CASSASGTGVGGYTF.

The table lists this clonotype with many counts. The chain links TRBV12-5 to TRBJ1-1; tentatively, D is TRBD1 (6 bases). From germline, CDR1 is LGHNT and CDR2 FRNRAP. Deletions cut 1 base from V and 10 bases from J, with 19 bases between. The CDR3 length is 15 residues. CDR3: CASGLGEYRAWGAFF. The CDR3 nucleotides are TGTGCTAGTGGTTTGGGGGAATACAGGGCCTGGGGAGCTTTCTTT.

This clonotype was seen a few times. This sequence joins TRBV27 and TRBJ1-4; D unresolved. CDR3 length: 16 amino acids. V dropped 4 bases and J dropped 7 bases, with 19 bases sitting between them. The germline V gene encodes CDR1 MNHEY and CDR2 SMNVEV (reference sequence). The CDR3 sequence is CASSYKVGSSSEKLFF. CDR3 in DNA: TGTGCCAGCAGTTATAAGGTTGGCAGTTCAAGTGAAAAACTGTTTTTT.

This clonotype was picked up many times. This chain joins TRBV6-5 and TRBJ1-2, with D unresolved. The germline V gene has CDR1 MNHEY and CDR2 SVGAGI. Deletions cut 0 bases from V and 1 base from J, with 12 bases between. The CDR3 consists of 16 residues. CDR3 loop: CASSYSSVQINYGYTF. The CDR3 nucleotides are TGTGCCAGCAGTTACTCGAGTGTTCAGATTAACTATGGCTACACCTTC.

The table lists this clonotype with a few counts. The V call is TRBV24-1, the J call TRBJ1-2; D is undetermined. CDR1 and CDR2 from the germline V gene are KGHDR and SFDVKD. The CDR3 loop spans 13 amino acids. V was cut by 9 bases and J by 4 bases, with 14 bases left in between. Here the CDR3 reads CATSPGGSYGYTF. The CDR3 nucleotides are TGTGCCACCTCCCCGGGAGGATCCTATGGCTACACCTTC.